Sequencing of this T cell receptor beta chain was carried out in a study of T-cell reconstitution after alpha-beta-depleted transplantation in children. General study points: In patients about two months after transplant, alpha-beta T cells reportedly arose from several hundred expanded graft clones. Hyperexpanded clones declined; after one year, newly produced T cells mostly supplied diversity.

This clonotype was counted at least ten times. Its target is not known. Unique molecular identifiers were incorporated when the TCRbeta library was constructed. TCRdb called the PCR reads again in MiXCR, with one record for every CDR3 protein. The sample carries around 180,000 distinct CDR3 sequences, approximately 10% recorded once. V shed 4 bases and J shed 4 bases, with 8 bases lying between them. This CDR3 contains 13 residues. Germline V gene sequence: CDR1 SEHNR, CDR2 FQNEAQ (reference sequence). The TCR comes from a boy between 2 and 15 years old with acute myeloid leukemia, due to receive a stem cell transplant. Sample: PBMCs, taken before TCRalphabeta/CD19-depleted stem cell transplant. The gene calls are TRBV7-9 and TRBJ1-5, with D unresolved. The CDR3 coding sequence is TGTGCCAGCAGCTCCGGACGGAATCAGCCCCAGCATTTT. Protein sequence: CASSSGRNQPQHF.